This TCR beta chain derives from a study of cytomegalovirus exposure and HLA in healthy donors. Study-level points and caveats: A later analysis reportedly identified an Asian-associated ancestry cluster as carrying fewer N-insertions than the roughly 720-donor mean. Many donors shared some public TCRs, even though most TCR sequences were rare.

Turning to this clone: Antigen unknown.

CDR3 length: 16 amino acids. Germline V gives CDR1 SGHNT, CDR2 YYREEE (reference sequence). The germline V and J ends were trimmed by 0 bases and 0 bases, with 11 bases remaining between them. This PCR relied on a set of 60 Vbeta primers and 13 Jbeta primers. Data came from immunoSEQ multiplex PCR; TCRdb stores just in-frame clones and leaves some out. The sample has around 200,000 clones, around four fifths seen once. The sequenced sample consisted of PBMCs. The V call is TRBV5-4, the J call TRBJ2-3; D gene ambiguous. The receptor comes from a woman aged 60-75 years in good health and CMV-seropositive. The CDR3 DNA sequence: TGTGCCAGCAGCTTGGGATCCTTCACTAGCACAGATACGCAGTATTTT. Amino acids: CASSLGSFTSTDTQYF.